Sequencing of this T cell receptor (beta chain) was carried out in a study of blood T cell repertoires in COVID-19. Overall study context: The United States, Italy and Spain provided the acute and convalescent COVID-19 samples. The cDNA or gDNA used as material had been derived from T cells, B-cell-depleted T cells, or PBMCs.

This table comes from immunoSEQ multiplex PCR, and its TCRdb copy is limited to in-frame clones, with some not included. The sample records some 120,000 clones, around 90% being singletons. Enrollment of patients from Seattle took place during active infection, with longitudinal follow-up. The receptor comes from a man aged 60 to 75 with COVID-19, enrolled during active disease. The sequenced sample consisted of peripheral blood.

The CDR3 sequence is CASSLGASGPTDTQYF. CDR3 in DNA: TGTGCCAGCAGCTTAGGGGCTAGCGGTCCCACAGATACGCAGTATTTT. The V call is TRBV7-9, the J call TRBJ2-3, with 7 bases aligning to TRBD2. In germline, CDR1 is SEHNR, CDR2 FQNEAQ (reference sequence). Germline trimming cut 1 base from V and 2 bases from J; bases unmatched to any gene: 6. The CDR3 totals 16 residues.